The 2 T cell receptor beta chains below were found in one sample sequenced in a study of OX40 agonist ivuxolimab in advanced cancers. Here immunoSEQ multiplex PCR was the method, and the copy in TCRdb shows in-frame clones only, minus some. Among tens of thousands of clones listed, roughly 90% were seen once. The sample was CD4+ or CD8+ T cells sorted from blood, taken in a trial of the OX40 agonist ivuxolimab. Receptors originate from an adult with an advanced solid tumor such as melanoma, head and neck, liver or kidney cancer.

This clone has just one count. The CDR3 here is CASSLAPGDTEAFF. CDR3 DNA: TGTGCCAGCAGCTTAGCGCCCGGTGACACTGAAGCTTTCTTT. This chain uses TRBV7-8 with TRBJ1-1; D is ambiguous. V shed 0 bases and J shed 3 bases, with 8 bases lying between them. Per germline, CDR1 SGHVS and CDR2 FQNEAQ. CDR3 length: 14 amino acids.

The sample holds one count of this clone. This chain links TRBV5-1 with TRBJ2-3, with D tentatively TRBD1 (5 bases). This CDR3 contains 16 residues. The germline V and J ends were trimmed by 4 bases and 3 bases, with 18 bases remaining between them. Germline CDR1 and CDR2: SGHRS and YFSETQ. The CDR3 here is CASSIQGELRTDTQYF. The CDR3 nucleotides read TGCGCCAGCAGCATCCAGGGTGAGCTTCGGACAGATACGCAGTATTTT.